The 3 T cell receptor beta chains listed next were all sequenced from one sample in a study of T cell repertoires in cytomegalovirus infection. MiXCR was run by TCRdb on the reads, yielding one entry per CDR3 protein. This table has around 25,000 distinct CDR3 sequences, around 21% appearing once. Their recognized antigens are unknown. Here the sequenced sample was CD8+ T cells from cultured PBMCs, taken from culture after CMV antigen stimulation. The source of these receptors is a human donor in good health (CMV status not recorded). Some clones in this sample may be carry-over from other donors' samples.

This clonotype appeared a few times. This CDR3 reads CASSDGQGGPVTDTQYF. The CDR3 DNA is TGTGCCAGCAGCGACGGACAGGGGGGGCCTGTCACAGATACGCAGTATTTT. The V gene is TRBV5-8, the J gene TRBJ2-3, with 10 positions matching TRBD1. This CDR3 spans 17 amino acids. Germline assignment: CDR1 SGHTS and CDR2 YDEGEE. The trim removed 4 bases at V and 2 bases at J, leaving 10 bases unmatched.

This clonotype has ten or more counts. This rearrangement joins TRBV7-6 to TRBJ2-5; the D is unclear. V shed 2 bases and J shed 2 bases, with 9 bases lying between them. Germline-derived CDR1 and CDR2 are SGHVS and FNYEAQ. The CDR3 has 14 amino acids. The CDR3 nucleotides read TGTGCCAGCAGCTTATATGGCCAGCAAGAGACCCAGTACTTC. Residues: CASSLYGQQETQYF. The entire variable domain, with the rest obtained from reference TRBV7-6 and TRBJ2-5, is as follows: GAGVSQSPRYKVTKRGQDVALRCDPISGHVSLYWYRQALGQGPEFLTYFNYEAQQDKSGLPNDRFSAERPEGSISTLTIQRTEQRDSAMYRCASSLYGQQETQYFGPGTRLLVL.

This clonotype was recorded many times. The rearrangement uses TRBV4-2 and TRBJ2-3; 9 positions match TRBD2. The CDR3 has 15 amino acids. J lost 6 bases, V lost 2 bases, and 6 bases had no gene match. CDR1 is LGHNA and CDR2 is YNFKEQ in the germline V gene. CDR3 DNA: TGTGCCAGCAGCCAAATAGCGGGGGCAGGGGATACGCAGTATTTT. Its protein product is CASSQIAGAGDTQYF.